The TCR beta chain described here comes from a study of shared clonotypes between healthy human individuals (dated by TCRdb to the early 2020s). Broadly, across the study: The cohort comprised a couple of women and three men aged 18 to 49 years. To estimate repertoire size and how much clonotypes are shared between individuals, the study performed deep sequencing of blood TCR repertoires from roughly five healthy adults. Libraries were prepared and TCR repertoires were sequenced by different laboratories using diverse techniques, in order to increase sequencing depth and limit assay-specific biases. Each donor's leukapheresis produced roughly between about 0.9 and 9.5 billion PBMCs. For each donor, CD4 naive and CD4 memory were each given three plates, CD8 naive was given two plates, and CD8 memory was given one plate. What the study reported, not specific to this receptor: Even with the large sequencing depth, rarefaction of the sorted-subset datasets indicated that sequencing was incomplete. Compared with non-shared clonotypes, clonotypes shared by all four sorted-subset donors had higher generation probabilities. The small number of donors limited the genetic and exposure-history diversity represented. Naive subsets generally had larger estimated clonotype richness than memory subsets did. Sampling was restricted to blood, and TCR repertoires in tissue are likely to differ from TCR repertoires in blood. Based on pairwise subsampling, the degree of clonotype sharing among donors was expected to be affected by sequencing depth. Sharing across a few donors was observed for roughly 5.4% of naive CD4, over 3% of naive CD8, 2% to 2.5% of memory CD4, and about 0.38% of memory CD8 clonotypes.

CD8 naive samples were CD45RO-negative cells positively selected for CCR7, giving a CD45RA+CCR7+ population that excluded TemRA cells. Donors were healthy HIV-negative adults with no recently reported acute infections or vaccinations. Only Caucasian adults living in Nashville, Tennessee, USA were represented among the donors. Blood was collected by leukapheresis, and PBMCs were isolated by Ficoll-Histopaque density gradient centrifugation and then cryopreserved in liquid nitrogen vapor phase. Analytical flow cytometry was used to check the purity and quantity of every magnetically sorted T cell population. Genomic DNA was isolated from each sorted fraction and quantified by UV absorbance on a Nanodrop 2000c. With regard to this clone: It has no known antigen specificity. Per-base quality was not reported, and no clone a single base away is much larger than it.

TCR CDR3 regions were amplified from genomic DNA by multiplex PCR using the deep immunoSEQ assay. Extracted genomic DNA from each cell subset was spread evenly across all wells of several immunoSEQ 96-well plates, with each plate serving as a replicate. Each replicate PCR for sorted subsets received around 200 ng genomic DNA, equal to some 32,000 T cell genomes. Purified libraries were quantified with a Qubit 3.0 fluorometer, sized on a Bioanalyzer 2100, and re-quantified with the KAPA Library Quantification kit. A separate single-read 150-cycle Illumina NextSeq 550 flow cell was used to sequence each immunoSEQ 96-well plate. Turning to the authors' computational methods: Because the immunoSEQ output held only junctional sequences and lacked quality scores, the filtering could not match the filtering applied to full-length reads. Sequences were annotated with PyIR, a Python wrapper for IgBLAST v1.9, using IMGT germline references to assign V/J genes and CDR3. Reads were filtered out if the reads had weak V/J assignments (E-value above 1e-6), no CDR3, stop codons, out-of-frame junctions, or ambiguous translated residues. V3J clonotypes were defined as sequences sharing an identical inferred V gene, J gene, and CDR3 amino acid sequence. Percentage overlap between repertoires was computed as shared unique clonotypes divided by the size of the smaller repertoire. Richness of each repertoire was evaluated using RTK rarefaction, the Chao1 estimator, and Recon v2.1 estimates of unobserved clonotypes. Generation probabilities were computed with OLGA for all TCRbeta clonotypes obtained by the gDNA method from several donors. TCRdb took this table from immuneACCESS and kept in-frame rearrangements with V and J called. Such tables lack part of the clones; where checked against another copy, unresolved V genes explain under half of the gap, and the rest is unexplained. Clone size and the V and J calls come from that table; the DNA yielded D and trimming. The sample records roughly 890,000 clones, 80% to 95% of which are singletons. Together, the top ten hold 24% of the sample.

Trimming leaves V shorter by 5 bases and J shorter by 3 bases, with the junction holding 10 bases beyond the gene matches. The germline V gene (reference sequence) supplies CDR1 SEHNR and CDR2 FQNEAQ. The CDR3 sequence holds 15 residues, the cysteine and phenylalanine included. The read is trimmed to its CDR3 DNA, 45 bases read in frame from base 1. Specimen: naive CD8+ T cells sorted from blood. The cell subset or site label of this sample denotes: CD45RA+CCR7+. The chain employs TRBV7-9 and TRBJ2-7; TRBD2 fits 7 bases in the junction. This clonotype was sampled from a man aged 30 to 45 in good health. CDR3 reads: CASSSGEDRFYEQYF. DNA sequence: TGTGCCAGCAGCAGCGGGGAAGATAGGTTCTACGAGCAGTACTTC.